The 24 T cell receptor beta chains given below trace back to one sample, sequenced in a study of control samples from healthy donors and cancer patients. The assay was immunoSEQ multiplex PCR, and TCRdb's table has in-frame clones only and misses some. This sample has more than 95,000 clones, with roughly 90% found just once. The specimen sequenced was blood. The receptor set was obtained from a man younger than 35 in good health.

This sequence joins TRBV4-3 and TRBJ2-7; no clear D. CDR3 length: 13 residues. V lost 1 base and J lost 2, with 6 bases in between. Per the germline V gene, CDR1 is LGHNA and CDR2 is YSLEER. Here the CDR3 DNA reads TGCGCCAGCAGCCAAGCTGTGGCCTACGAGCAGTACTTC. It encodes CASSQAVAYEQYF.

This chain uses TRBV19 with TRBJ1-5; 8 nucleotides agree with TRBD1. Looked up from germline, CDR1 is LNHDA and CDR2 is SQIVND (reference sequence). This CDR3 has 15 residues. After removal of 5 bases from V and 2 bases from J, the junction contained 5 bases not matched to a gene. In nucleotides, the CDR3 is TGTGCCAGTAGTTCCTCGACAGGGGGCAATCAGCCCCAGCATTTT. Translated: CASSSSTGGNQPQHF.

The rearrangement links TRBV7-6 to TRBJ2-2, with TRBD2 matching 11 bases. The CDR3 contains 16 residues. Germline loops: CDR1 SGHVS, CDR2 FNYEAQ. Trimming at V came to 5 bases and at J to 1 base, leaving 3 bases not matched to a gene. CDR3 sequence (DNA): TGTGCCAGCAGCCTAGGGACTAGCGGGAACACCGGGGAGCTGTTTTTT. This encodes CASSLGTSGNTGELFF.

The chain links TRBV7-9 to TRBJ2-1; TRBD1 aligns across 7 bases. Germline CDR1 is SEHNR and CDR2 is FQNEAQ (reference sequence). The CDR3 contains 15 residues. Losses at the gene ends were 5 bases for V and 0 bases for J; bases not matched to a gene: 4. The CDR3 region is CASSLGQHSYNEQFF. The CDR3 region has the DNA TGTGCCAGCAGCCTGGGACAGCACTCCTACAATGAGCAGTTCTTC.

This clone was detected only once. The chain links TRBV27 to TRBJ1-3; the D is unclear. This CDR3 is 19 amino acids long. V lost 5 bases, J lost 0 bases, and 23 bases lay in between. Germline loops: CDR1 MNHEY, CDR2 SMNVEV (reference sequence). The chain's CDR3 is CASSAHGSLAPHSGNTIYF. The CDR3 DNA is TGTGCCAGCAGTGCCCATGGGTCCCTAGCACCCCACTCTGGAAACACCATATATTTT.

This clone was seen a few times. The CDR3 sequence is CASSQSAGGWETQYF. CDR3 DNA sequence: TGTGCCAGCAGCCAATCAGCGGGAGGATGGGAGACCCAGTACTTC. The rearrangement uses TRBV3-1 (or the pseudogene TRBV3-2) and TRBJ2-5, with TRBD2 identical over 9 bases. The junction had 6 bases not matched to a gene; V was cut back by 2 bases and J by 5 bases. CDR3 size: 15 residues. The germline gives CDR1 LGHDT, CDR2 YNNKEL (reference sequence).

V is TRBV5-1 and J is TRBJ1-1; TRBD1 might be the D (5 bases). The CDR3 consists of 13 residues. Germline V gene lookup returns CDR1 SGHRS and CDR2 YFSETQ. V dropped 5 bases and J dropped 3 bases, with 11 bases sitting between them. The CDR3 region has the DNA TGCGCCAGCAGGGTGAGAGGGGACACTGAAGCTTTCTTT. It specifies CASRVRGDTEAFF.

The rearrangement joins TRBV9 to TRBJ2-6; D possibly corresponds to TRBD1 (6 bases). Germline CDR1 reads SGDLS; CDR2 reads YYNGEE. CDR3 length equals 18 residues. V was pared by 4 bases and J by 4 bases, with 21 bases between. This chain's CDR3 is CASSPRWGPKVGANVLTF. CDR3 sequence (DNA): TGTGCCAGCAGCCCACGATGGGGGCCCAAGGTAGGGGCCAACGTCCTGACTTTC.

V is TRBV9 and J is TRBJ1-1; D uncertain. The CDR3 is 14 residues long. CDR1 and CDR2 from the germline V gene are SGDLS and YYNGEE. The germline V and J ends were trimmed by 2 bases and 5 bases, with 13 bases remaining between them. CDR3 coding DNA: TGTGCCAGCAGCGTTGCCGGTCGGGCAACTGAAGCTTTCTTT. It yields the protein CASSVAGRATEAFF.

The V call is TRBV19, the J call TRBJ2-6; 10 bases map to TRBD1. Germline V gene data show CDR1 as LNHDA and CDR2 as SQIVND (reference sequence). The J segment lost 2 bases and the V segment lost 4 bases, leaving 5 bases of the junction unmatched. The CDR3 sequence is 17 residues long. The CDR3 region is CASSTGTGAPGANVLTF. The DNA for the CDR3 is TGTGCCAGTAGTACCGGGACAGGGGCTCCTGGGGCCAACGTCCTGACTTTC.

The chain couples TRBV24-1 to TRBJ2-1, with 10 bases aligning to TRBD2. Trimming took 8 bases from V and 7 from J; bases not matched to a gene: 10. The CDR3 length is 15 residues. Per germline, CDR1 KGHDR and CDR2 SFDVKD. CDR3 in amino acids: CATTQAGTSANEQFF. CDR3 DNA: TGTGCCACCACCCAAGCCGGGACTAGCGCGAATGAGCAGTTCTTC.

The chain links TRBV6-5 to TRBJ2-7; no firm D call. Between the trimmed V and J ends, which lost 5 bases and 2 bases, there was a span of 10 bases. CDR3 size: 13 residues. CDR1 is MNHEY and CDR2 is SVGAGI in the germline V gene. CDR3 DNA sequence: TGTGCCAGCAGTAATACCTCTCCCTACGAGCAGTACTTC. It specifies CASSNTSPYEQYF.

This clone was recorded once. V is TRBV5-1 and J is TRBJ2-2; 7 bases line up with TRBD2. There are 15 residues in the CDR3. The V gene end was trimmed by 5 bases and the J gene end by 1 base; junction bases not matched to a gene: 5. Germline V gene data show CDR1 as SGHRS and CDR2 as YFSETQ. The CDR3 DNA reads TGCGCCAGCAGAACCCTAGCGGTGAACACCGGGGAGCTGTTTTTT. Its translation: CASRTLAVNTGELFF. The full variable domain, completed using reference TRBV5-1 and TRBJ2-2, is KAGVTQTPRYLIKTRGQQVTLSCSPISGHRSVSWYQQTPGQGLQFLFEYFSETQRNKGNFPGRFSGRQFSNSRSEMNVSTLELGDSALYLCASRTLAVNTGELFFGEGSRLTVL.

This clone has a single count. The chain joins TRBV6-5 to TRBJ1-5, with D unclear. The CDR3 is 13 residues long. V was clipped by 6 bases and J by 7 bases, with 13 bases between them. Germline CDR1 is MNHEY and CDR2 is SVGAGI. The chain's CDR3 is CASSPGVLQPQHF. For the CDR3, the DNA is TGTGCCAGCAGCCCCGGGGTCTTGCAGCCCCAGCATTTT.

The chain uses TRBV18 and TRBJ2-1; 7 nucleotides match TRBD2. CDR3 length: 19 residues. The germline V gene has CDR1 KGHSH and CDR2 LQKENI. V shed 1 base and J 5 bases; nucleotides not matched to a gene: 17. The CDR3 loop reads CASSPRRKAGRGTNNEQFF. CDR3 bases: TGTGCCAGCTCACCACGACGGAAGGCGGGGAGAGGGACTAACAATGAGCAGTTCTTC.

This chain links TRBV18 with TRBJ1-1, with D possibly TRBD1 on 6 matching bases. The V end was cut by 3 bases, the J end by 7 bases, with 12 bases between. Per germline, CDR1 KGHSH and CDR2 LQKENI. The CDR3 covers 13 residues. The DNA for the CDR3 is TGTGCCAGCTCACCCGACAGGCTCCATGAAGCTTTCTTT. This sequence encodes CASSPDRLHEAFF.

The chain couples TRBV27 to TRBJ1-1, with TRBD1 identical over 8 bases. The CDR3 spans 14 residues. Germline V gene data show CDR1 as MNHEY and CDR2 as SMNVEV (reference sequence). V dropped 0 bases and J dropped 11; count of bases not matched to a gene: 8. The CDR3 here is CASSLSQGAVEAFF. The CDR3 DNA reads TGTGCCAGCAGTTTATCTCAGGGGGCCGTGGAGGCTTTCTTT.

CDR3 sequence: CASTAGTGNHEQYF. The CDR3 bases are TGTGCCAGCACCGCCGGGACAGGGAACCACGAGCAGTACTTC. This sequence joins TRBV6-5 and TRBJ2-7; 9 nucleotides match TRBD1. This CDR3 is 14 amino acids long. V gave up 7 bases and J gave up 5 bases; unmatched junction bases: 9. Per germline, CDR1 MNHEY and CDR2 SVGAGI.

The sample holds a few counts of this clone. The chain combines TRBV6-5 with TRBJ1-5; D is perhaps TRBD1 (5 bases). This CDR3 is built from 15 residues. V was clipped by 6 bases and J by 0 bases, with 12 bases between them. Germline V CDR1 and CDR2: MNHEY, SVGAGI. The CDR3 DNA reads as TGTGCCAGCAGGTTAGACAGAAATAGCAATCAGCCCCAGCATTTT. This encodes CASRLDRNSNQPQHF.

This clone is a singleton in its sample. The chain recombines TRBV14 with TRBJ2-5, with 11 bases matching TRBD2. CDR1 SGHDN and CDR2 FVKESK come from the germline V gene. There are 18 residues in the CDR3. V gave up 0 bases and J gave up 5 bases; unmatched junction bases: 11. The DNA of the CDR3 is TGTGCCAGCAGCCAAGAGTTTGGAACTAGCGGGAGTTGGGAGACCCAGTACTTC. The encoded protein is CASSQEFGTSGSWETQYF.

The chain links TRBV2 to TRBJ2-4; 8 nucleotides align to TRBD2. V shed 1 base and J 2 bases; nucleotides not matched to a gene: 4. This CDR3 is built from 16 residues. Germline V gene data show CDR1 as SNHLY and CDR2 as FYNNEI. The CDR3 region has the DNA TGTGCCAGCAGTGAAGTAATAGCGGGATCCAAAAACATTCAGTACTTC. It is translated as CASSEVIAGSKNIQYF.

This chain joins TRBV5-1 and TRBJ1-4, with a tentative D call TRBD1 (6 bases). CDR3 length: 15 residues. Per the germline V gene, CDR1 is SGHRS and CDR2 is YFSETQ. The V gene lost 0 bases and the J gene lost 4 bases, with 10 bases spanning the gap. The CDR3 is CASSLGQANNEKLFF. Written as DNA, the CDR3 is TGCGCCAGCAGCTTGGGACAGGCCAATAATGAAAAACTGTTTTTT.

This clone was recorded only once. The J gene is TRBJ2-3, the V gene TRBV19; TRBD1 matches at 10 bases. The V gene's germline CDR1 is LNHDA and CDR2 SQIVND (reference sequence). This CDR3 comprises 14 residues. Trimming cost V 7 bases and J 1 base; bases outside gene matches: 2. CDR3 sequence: CASTGTGGTDTQYF. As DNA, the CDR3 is TGTGCCAGTACCGGGACAGGGGGCACAGATACGCAGTATTTT.

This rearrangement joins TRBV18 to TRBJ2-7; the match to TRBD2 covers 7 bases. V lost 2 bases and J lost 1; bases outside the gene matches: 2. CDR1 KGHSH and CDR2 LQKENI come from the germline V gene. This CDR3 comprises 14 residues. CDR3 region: CASSPMGGSYEQYF. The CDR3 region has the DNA TGTGCCAGCTCACCAATGGGGGGGTCCTACGAGCAGTACTTC.